Sequencing of this TCR beta chain was carried out in a study of T cell responses to AZD1222 COVID-19 vaccine (dated by TCRdb to about 2021). Context from the whole study: Because spike-specific TCR depth and breadth did not differ between the two schedules, AZD1222 recipients who got a second dose at roughly 4 weeks were pooled with those who got a second dose at roughly 12 weeks. A total of around 240 trial participants underwent TCR sequencing, of whom about 210 received two doses of AZD1222 and 26 received two doses of the MenACWY control vaccine. Trial participants were enrolled into age subgroups of 18-55, 56-69 and 70-plus years, which contained 148, 28 and 57 TCR-sequenced participants, respectively.

The study at large found these results: The whole spike protein was spanned by vaccine-associated CD4 TCRs, and dominant responses were seen in regions 160-218 and 743-854. Conclusions about previously exposed vaccinees were limited because only a handful of AZD1222 recipients were SARS-CoV-2 seropositive at baseline. The 56-69-year group was small, and its depth increase did not reach significance, likely because of low power. Spike-specific TCR breadth and depth rose significantly after two AZD1222 doses compared with day 0 and with MenACWY recipients. Most participants were white British and females outnumbered males, and the authors suggested that clonal diversity may have been underestimated. Nearly half of unique spike-specific TCRs reportedly recognized epitopes outside regions mutated in the B.1.351 and B.1.1.7 variants. Because no day 14 peak-response samples were available, the repertoires could be characterized only after the peak T cell response.

The CDR3 regions of human TCRbeta chains were subjected to immunosequencing. Processing in the source paper ran as follows. Repertoire TCRs were matched against a reference library of SARS-CoV-2-specific TCRs generated with the MIRA antigen-specificity platform. Breadth was defined as the fraction of unique TCRs that were SARS-CoV-2-associated. Depth was defined as the fraction of total T cells that were SARS-CoV-2-associated. Using the MIRA data, each spike-specific TCR was mapped to the spike region that the TCR reacts to and placed in a CD4 or CD8 class. Log10-transformed breadth and depth values were compared by one-way ANOVA with Sidak's multiple comparisons tests. TCRdb's version of the immuneACCESS table is confined to in-frame rearrangements and falls short of the full clone set. An unresolved V gene accounts for under half of the shortfall where checked; the remainder is of unknown origin. V and J calls plus clone size are reproduced from that table; the DNA served to infer D and trimming. The sample table contains about 120,000 clones; only one count was recorded for approximately 90% of them. The ten biggest clones cover about 3% of the sample.

This clone came up many times. Its antigen remains unidentified. Within one base of it there is no much larger clone, and no base qualities were kept. The intended sense of this specimen's time point label: baseline before first vaccination. Vaccinee samples came from UK trials COV001 and COV002, including a single-blind randomized controlled phase 2/3 trial of AZD1222 (ChAdOx1 nCoV-19) in healthy adults. For TCRbeta chain sequencing, PBMC samples were collected from trial participants at day 0 and at day 28 after the second dose. Relative to germline, V is 1 base shorter and J is 0 bases shorter, with 10 bases between their ends. From cysteine to phenylalanine, the CDR3 is 15 amino acids long. CDR3 DNA only is kept here, 45 bases in frame from base 1. Per the germline V gene, SNHLY is the CDR1 and FYNNEI is the CDR2.

Specimen: peripheral blood, collected on day 0 of AZD1222 vaccination. This TCR came from an adult in good health. The chain is made from TRBV2 and TRBJ2-7; the D segment could be TRBD2, given 6 matching bases. Here the CDR3 is given as CASSEGLGSSYEQYF. At the DNA level, the sequence is TGTGCCAGCAGTGAAGGACTAGGGAGCTCCTACGAGCAGTACTTC.